This entry lists 10 T cell receptor beta chains sequenced from one sample in a study of blood T cell repertoires in COVID-19. Repertoires were generated with immunoSEQ multiplex PCR, while TCRdb's copy carries only in-frame clones and drops some. Among tens of thousands of clones listed, approximately 86% were seen once. The sequencing sample was made of peripheral blood. The receptors here all came from a woman aged 50 to 60 with active or convalescent COVID-19.

This CDR3 reads CASREGLAGAYGEQYF. The CDR3 bases are TGTGCCAGCAGGGAGGGACTAGCGGGGGCCTACGGAGAGCAGTACTTC. The J gene is TRBJ2-7, the V gene TRBV7-2; 14 bases agree with TRBD2. Germline assignment: CDR1 SGHTA and CDR2 FQGNSA. There are 16 residues in the CDR3. V was pared by 6 bases and J by 7 bases, with 11 bases of the junction left unmatched.

This clone was seen more than once but under ten times. This chain joins TRBV10-3 and TRBJ1-1, with 8 bases aligning to TRBD1. The CDR3 consists of 14 residues. V was pared by 0 bases and J by 8 bases, with 5 bases of the junction left unmatched. Germline V gene data show CDR1 as ENHRY and CDR2 as SYGVKD. The CDR3: CAISESIDRGEAFF. The CDR3 DNA is TGTGCCATCAGTGAGTCGATAGACAGGGGCGAAGCTTTCTTT.

The V call is TRBV30, the J call TRBJ1-1; 8 bases are a match to TRBD1. The CDR3 totals 14 residues. V shed 3 bases and J 4 bases; nucleotides not matched to a gene: 7. In germline, CDR1 is GTSNPN, CDR2 SVGIG (reference sequence). The DNA of the CDR3 is TGTGCCTGGAGAGGACAGGGAAGCGGCACTGAAGCTTTCTTT. Its translation is CAWRGQGSGTEAFF. Based on the CDR3 plus reference TRBV30 and TRBJ1-1, the full variable domain is SQTIHQWPATLVQPVGSPLSLECTVEGTSNPNLYWYRQAAGRGLQLLFYSVGIGQISSEVPQNLSASRPQDRQFILSSKKLLLSDSGFYLCAWRGQGSGTEAFFGQGTRLTVV.

V gene TRBV2 combines with J gene TRBJ1-5; D call uncertain. This CDR3 contains 14 residues. Per the germline V gene, CDR1 is SNHLY and CDR2 is FYNNEI. Trimming took 4 bases from V and 0 from J, leaving 7 bases between them. This chain's CDR3 is CASSGFYSNQPQHF. DNA of the CDR3: TGTGCCAGCAGTGGCTTCTATAGCAATCAGCCCCAGCATTTT.

The rearrangement joins TRBV7-2 to TRBJ1-4; D ambiguous. Germline CDR1 and CDR2: SGHTA and FQGNSA. V lost 5 bases and J lost 0, with 10 bases in between. This CDR3 has 15 residues. Written as DNA, the CDR3 is TGTGCCAGCAGCCCTCACACGACAACTAATGAAAAACTGTTTTTT. Its protein product is CASSPHTTTNEKLFF.

In this sample, this clone turned up once. The V call is TRBV5-1, the J call TRBJ1-4; 7 positions agree with TRBD1. Germline lookup yields CDR1 SGHRS and CDR2 YFSETQ. After removal of 1 base from V and 0 bases from J, the junction contained 9 bases not matched to a gene. The CDR3 spans 18 residues. CDR3 sequence reads: CASSLRRDSLATNEKLFF. The CDR3 bases are TGCGCCAGCAGCTTGAGACGGGACAGTCTTGCAACTAATGAAAAACTGTTTTTT. The entire variable domain, with the rest obtained from reference TRBV5-1 and TRBJ1-4, is as follows: KAGVTQTPRYLIKTRGQQVTLSCSPISGHRSVSWYQQTPGQGLQFLFEYFSETQRNKGNFPGRFSGRQFSNSRSEMNVSTLELGDSALYLCASSLRRDSLATNEKLFFGSGTQLSVL.

The chain uses TRBV28 and TRBJ2-1; possibly TRBD2 for D (5 bases). The germline CDR1 and CDR2 sequences are MDHEN and SYDVKM. Trimming stripped 4 bases from V and 2 bases from J, with 21 bases between. This CDR3 has 18 residues. For the CDR3, the DNA is TGTGCCAGCAGTTCGTATTCTCACCGGGGTCCTACCTACAATGAGCAGTTCTTC. This sequence encodes CASSSYSHRGPTYNEQFF.

V usage is TRBV6-5 and J usage is TRBJ2-3; possibly TRBD2 for D (6 bases). The CDR3 sequence is 15 residues long. The germline V gene encodes CDR1 MNHEY and CDR2 SVGAGI. The V and J ends lost 0 bases and 1 base respectively, with 8 bases between them. For the CDR3, the DNA is TGTGCCAGCAGTTACTCGAGACTAGGCACAGATACGCAGTATTTT. Translating it yields CASSYSRLGTDTQYF.

V and J are TRBV7-8 and TRBJ2-7, with D perhaps being TRBD1 or TRBD2 (6 bases each). There are 16 residues in the CDR3. V lost 5 bases and J 2 bases, leaving 19 bases between the germline ends. Germline V gives CDR1 SGHVS, CDR2 FQNEAQ. This CDR3 is CASSRGGLAVTYEQYF. DNA of the CDR3: TGTGCCAGCAGCCGAGGGGGGCTAGCTGTAACCTACGAGCAGTACTTC.

The genes are TRBV6-5 and TRBJ2-5, with TRBD1 matching 11 bases. V shed 0 bases and J 2 bases; nucleotides not matched to a gene: 2. There are 16 residues in the CDR3. The germline V gene has CDR1 MNHEY and CDR2 SVGAGI. The CDR3 here is CASSYSGTGGQETQYF. CDR3 bases: TGTGCCAGCAGTTACTCCGGGACAGGGGGTCAAGAGACCCAGTACTTC.